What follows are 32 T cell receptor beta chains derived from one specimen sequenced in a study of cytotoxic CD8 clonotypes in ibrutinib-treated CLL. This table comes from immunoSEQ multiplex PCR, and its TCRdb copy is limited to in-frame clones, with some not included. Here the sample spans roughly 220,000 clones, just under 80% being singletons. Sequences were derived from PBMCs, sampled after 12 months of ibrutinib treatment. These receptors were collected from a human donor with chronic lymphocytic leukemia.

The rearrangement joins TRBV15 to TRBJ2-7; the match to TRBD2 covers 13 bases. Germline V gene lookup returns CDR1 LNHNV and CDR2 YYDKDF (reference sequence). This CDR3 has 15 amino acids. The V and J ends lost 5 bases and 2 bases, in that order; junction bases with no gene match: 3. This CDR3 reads CATSGGTSGAYEQYF. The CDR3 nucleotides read TGTGCCACCAGCGGGGGGACTAGCGGGGCCTACGAGCAGTACTTC.

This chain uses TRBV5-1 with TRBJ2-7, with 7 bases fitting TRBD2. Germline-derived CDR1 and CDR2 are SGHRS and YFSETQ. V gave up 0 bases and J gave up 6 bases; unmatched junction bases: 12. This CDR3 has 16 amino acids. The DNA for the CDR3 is TGCGCCAGCAGCTTGGCCGGCGGGGGTCCCACCTCCGAGCAGTACTTC. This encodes CASSLAGGGPTSEQYF.

CDR3 region: CASSYGAGYEKLFF. In nucleotides, the CDR3 is TGTGCCAGCAGTTACGGTGCAGGATATGAAAAACTGTTTTTT. The V call is TRBV6-5, the J call TRBJ1-4, with D unclear. The V gene's germline CDR1 is MNHEY and CDR2 SVGAGI. V was trimmed by 2 bases and J by 6 bases, leaving 10 bases between them. This CDR3 comprises 14 residues.

Here the CDR3 reads CASSEGTSGEKLFF. CDR3 sequence (DNA): TGCGCCAGCAGTGAGGGGACTTCGGGGGAAAAACTGTTTTTT. The rearrangement joins TRBV10-1 to TRBJ1-4, with D perhaps matching TRBD1 (5 bases). CDR3 length equals 14 residues. With 2 bases removed from V and 8 bases from J, the gap between germline ends came to 12 bases. Germline loops: CDR1 WNHNN, CDR2 SYGVQD (reference sequence).

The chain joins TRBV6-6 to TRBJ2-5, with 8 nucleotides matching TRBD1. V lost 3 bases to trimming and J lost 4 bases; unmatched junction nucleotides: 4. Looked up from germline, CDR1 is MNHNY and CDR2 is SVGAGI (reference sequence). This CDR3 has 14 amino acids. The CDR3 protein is CASSYTGGGETQYF. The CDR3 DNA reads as TGTGCCAGCAGTTATACAGGGGGTGGAGAGACCCAGTACTTC.

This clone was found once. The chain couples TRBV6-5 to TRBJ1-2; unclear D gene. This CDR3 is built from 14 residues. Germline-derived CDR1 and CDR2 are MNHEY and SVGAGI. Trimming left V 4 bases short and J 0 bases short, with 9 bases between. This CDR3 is CASSFHGPNYGYTF. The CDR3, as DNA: TGTGCCAGCAGTTTTCACGGCCCTAACTATGGCTACACCTTC.

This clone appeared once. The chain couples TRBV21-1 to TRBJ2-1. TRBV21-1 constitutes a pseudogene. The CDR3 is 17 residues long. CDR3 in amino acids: CASSKAPVVQEYNEQFF. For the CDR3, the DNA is TGTGCCAGCAGCAAAGCTCCAGTAGTCCAGGAGTACAATGAGCAGTTCTTC.

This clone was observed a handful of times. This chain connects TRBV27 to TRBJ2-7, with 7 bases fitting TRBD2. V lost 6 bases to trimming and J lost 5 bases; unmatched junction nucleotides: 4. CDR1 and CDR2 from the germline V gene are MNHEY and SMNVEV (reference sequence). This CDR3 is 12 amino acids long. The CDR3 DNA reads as TGTGCCAGCAGGACCCGGGGGGACGAGCAGTACTTC. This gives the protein CASRTRGDEQYF.

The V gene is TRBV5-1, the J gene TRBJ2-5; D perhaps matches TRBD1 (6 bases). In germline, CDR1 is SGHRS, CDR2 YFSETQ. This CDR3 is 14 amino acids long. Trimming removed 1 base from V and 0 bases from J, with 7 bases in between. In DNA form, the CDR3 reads TGCGCCAGCAGCTTGTACAGGGACCAAGAGACCCAGTACTTC. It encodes CASSLYRDQETQYF. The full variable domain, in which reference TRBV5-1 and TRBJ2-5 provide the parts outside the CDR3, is KAGVTQTPRYLIKTRGQQVTLSCSPISGHRSVSWYQQTPGQGLQFLFEYFSETQRNKGNFPGRFSGRQFSNSRSEMNVSTLELGDSALYLCASSLYRDQETQYFGPGTRLLVL.

This chain's CDR3 is CASRGLAGHEQYF. The CDR3 DNA reads as TGTGCCAGCAGGGGACTAGCGGGACACGAGCAGTACTTC. This chain joins TRBV2 and TRBJ2-7; 13 nucleotides align to TRBD2. Germline assignment: CDR1 SNHLY and CDR2 FYNNEI. The CDR3 spans 13 residues. V lost 6 bases and J lost 5; bases outside the gene matches: 1.

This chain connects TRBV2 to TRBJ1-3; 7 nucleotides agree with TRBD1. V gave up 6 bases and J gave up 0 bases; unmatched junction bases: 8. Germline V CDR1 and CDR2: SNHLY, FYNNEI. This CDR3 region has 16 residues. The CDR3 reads CASSEYRGFSGNTIYF. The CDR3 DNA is TGTGCCAGCAGCGAGTACAGGGGCTTCTCTGGAAACACCATATATTTT.

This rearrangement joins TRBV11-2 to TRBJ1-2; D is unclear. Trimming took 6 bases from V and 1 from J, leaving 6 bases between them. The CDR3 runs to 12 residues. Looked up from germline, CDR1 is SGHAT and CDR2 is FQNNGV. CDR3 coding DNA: TGTGCCAGCAGTCCAGATAACTATGGCTACACCTTC. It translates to CASSPDNYGYTF.

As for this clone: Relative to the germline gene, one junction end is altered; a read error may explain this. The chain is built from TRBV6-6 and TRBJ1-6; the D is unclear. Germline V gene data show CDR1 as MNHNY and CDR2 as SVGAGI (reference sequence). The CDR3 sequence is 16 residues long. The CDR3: CASTYDLGGLSDRAIF. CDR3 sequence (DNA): TGTGCCAGCACCTACGACCTCGGCGGGCTTTCTGACCGAGCTATCTTT.

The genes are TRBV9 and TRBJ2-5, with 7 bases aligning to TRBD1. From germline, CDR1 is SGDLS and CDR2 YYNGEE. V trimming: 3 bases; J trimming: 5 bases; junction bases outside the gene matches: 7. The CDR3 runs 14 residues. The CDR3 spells CASSGSGGFETQYF. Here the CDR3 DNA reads TGTGCCAGCAGCGGTTCAGGGGGATTCGAGACCCAGTACTTC.

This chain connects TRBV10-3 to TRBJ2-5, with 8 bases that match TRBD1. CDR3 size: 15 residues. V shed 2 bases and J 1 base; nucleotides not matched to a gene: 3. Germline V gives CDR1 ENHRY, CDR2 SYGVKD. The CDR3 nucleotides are TGTGCCATCAGTGAGAACACAGGGGGCCAAGAGACCCAGTACTTC. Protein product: CAISENTGGQETQYF.

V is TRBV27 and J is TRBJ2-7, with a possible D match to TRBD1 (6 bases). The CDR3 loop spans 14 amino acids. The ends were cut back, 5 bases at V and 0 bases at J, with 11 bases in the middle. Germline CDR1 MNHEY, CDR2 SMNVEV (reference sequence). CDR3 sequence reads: CASSDLDSSYEQYF. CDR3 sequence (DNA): TGTGCCAGCAGTGACCTGGACAGCTCCTACGAGCAGTACTTC.

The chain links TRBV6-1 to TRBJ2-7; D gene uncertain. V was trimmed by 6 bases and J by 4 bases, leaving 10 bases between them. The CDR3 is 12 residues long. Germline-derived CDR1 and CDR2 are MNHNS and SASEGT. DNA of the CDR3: TGTGCCAGCAGCCCTGCCTTTTACGAGCAGTACTTC. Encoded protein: CASSPAFYEQYF.

The CDR3 here is CASSGWDSTNTGELFF. The CDR3 region has the DNA TGTGCCAGCAGCGGGTGGGACAGCACGAACACCGGGGAGCTGTTTTTT. The J gene is TRBJ2-2, the V gene TRBV5-4; the match to TRBD1 covers 7 bases. This CDR3 comprises 16 residues. Germline V lookup: CDR1 SGHNT, CDR2 YYREEE (reference sequence). V was clipped by 4 bases and J by 0 bases; unmatched bases: 6. Full variable domain (missing parts from reference TRBV5-4 and TRBJ2-2): ETGVTQSPTHLIKTRGQQVTLRCSSQSGHNTVSWYQQALGQGPQFIFQYYREEENGRGNFPPRFSGLQFPNYSSELNVNALELDDSALYLCASSGWDSTNTGELFFGEGSRLTVL.

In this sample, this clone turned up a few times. CDR3 bases: TGTGCCAGCAGCTTAGGCACGCCCCGCACAGATACGCAGTATTTT. It yields the protein CASSLGTPRTDTQYF. The V gene is TRBV7-3, the J gene TRBJ2-3; D not resolved. The V gene's germline CDR1 is SGHTA and CDR2 FQGTGA. V was cut by 2 bases and J by 1 base, with 10 bases left in between. The CDR3 totals 15 residues.

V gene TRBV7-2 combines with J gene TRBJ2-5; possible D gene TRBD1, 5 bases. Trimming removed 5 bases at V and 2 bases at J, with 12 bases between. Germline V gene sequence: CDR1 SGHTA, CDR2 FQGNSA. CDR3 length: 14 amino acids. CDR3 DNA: TGTGCCAGCAGCCCAAGGGGCCTACAAGAGACCCAGTACTTC. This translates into CASSPRGLQETQYF.

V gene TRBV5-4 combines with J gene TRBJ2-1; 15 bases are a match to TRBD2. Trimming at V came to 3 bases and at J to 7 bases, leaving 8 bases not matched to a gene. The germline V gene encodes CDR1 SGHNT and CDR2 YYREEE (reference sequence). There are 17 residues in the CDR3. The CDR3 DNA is TGTGCCAGCAGCTCCCGGACTAGCGGGGGGGTAGGTAATGAGCAGTTCTTC. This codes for CASSSRTSGGVGNEQFF.

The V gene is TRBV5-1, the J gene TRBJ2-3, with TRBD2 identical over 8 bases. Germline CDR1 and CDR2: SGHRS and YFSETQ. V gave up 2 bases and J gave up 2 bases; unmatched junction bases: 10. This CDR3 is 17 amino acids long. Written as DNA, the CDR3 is TGCGCCAGCAGCTTAAGCGGGAGCGTGGGGATCACAGATACGCAGTATTTT. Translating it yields CASSLSGSVGITDTQYF.

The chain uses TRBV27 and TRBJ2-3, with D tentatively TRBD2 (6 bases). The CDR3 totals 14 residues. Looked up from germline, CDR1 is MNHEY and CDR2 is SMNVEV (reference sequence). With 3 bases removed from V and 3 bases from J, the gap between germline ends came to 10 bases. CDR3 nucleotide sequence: TGTGCCAGCAGTTTGTGGGCGGGGACAGATACGCAGTATTTT. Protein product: CASSLWAGTDTQYF.

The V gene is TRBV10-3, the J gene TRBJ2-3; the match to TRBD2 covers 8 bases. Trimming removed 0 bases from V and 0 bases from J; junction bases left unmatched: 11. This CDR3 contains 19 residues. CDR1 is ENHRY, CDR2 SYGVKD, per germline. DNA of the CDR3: TGTGCCATCAGTGAGTCCGGGGGGGGACCCCGCCTCAGCACAGATACGCAGTATTTT. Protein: CAISESGGGPRLSTDTQYF.

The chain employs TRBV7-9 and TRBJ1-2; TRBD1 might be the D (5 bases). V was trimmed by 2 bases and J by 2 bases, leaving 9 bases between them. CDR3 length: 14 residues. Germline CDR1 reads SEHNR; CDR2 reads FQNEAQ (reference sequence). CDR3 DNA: TGTGCCAGCAGCTTATCCGGGACGAACTATGGCTACACCTTC. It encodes CASSLSGTNYGYTF.

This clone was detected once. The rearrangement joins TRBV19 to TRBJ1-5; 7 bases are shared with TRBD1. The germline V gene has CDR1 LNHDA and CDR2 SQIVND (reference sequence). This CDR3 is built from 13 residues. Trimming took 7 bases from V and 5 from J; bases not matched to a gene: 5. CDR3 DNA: TGTGCCAGTACGGCAGGGGGGTATCAGCCCCAGCATTTT. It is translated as CASTAGGYQPQHF.

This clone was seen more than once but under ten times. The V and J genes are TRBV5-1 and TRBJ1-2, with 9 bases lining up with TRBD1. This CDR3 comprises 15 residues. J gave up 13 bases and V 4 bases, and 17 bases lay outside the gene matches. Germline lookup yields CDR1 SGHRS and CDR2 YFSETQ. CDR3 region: CASSPYLTGGEAGTF. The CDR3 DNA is TGCGCCAGCAGCCCCTACCTTACAGGGGGCGAAGCTGGCACCTTC.

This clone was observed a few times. The CDR3 loop reads CASSPQSGGANTGELFF. CDR3 DNA sequence: TGTGCCAGCAGCCCCCAAAGCGGGGGCGCGAACACCGGGGAGCTGTTTTTT. The rearrangement uses TRBV7-9 and TRBJ2-2; 8 positions match TRBD2. Losses at the gene ends were 5 bases for V and 0 bases for J; bases not matched to a gene: 8. This CDR3 has 17 residues. CDR1 and CDR2 (germline): SEHNR, FQNEAQ (reference sequence).

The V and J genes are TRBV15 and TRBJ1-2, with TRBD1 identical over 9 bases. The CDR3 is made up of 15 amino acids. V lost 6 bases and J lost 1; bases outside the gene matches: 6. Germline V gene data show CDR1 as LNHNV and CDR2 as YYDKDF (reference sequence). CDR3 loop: CATRWDRALNYGYTF. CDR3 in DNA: TGTGCCACCAGATGGGACAGGGCCCTTAACTATGGCTACACCTTC.

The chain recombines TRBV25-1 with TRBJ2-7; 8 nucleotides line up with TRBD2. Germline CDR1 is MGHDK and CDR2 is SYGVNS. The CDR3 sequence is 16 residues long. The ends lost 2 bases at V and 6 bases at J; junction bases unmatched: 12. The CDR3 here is CASSEHIGGAAAEQYF. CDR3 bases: TGTGCCAGCAGTGAACATATCGGGGGGGCCGCAGCCGAGCAGTACTTC.

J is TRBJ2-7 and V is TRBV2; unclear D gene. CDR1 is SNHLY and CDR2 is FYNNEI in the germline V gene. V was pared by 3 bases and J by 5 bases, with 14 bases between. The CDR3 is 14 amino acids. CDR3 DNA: TGTGCCAGCAGTGATTACCAGTGGGTTGACGAGCAGTACTTC. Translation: CASSDYQWVDEQYF.

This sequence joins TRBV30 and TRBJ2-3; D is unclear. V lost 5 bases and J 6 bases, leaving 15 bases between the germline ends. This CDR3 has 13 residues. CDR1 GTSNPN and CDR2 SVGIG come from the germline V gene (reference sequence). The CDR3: CAWGPLGSDTQYF. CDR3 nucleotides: TGTGCCTGGGGACCCCTGGGCTCGGATACGCAGTATTTT.